One sample yielded the 28 T cell receptor beta chains listed below, sequenced in a study of T cells in Graves' hyperthyroidism and ophthalmopathy. RNA transcripts yielded amplified TCR beta CDR3 regions. The HTBI primer set was used in a first-round RT-PCR of the TCR CDR3. TCRdb passed the multiplex PCR reads through MiXCR, listing each CDR3 protein once. The table has approximately 610,000 distinct CDR3 sequences, around 15% seen once. Sequencing used blood. These receptors all stem from a middle-aged woman with Graves' ophthalmopathy.

This clonotype showed up many times. The chain recombines TRBV6-1 with TRBJ1-2; D remains ambiguous. CDR1 and CDR2 (germline): MNHNS, SASEGT. This CDR3 is built from 14 residues. Trimming took 3 bases from V and 8 from J, leaving 16 bases between them. This CDR3 is CASSESPFGRGYTF. Here the CDR3 DNA reads TGTGCCAGCAGTGAGTCCCCGTTTGGTCGGGGCTACACCTTC.

This rearrangement joins TRBV6-2 or TRBV6-3 to TRBJ2-7, with D perhaps given as TRBD1 or TRBD2 (5 bases each). The germline CDR1 and CDR2 sequences are MNHEY and SVGEGT. This CDR3 region has 15 residues. The V end was cut by 1 base, the J end by 5 bases, with 15 bases between. In DNA form, the CDR3 reads TGTGCCAGCAGTTACTTGACGGGACCCCCGGACGAGCAGTACTTC. The encoded protein is CASSYLTGPPDEQYF.

This clonotype was observed many times. V and J are TRBV19 and TRBJ1-1; no definite D call. The germline V gene has CDR1 LNHDA and CDR2 SQIVND (reference sequence). V lost 3 bases, J lost 3 bases, and 8 bases lay in between. The CDR3 sequence is 13 residues long. CDR3 residues: CASSIPGYTEAFF. The CDR3 coding sequence is TGTGCCAGTAGTATTCCGGGTTACACTGAAGCTTTCTTT.

This chain links TRBV30 with TRBJ1-3; 8 bases are shared with TRBD1. V lost 5 bases, J lost 0 bases, and 6 bases stayed unmatched. The CDR3 covers 15 residues. Germline V gene lookup returns CDR1 GTSNPN and CDR2 SVGIG (reference sequence). The CDR3 reads CAWDLGQASGNTIYF. The CDR3 coding sequence is TGTGCCTGGGACCTGGGACAGGCCTCTGGAAACACCATATATTTT. Full variable domain (missing parts from reference TRBV30 and TRBJ1-3): SQTIHQWPATLVQPVGSPLSLECTVEGTSNPNLYWYRQAAGRGLQLLFYSVGIGQISSEVPQNLSASRPQDRQFILSSKKLLLSDSGFYLCAWDLGQASGNTIYFGEGSWLTVV.

This clonotype has at least ten counts. The rearrangement joins TRBV6-2 or TRBV6-3 to TRBJ2-7; TRBD2 matches at 7 bases. CDR1 MNHEY and CDR2 SVGEGT come from the germline V gene. With V trimmed by 7 bases and J by 5 bases, 14 bases remained unmatched. The CDR3 is 15 residues long. The CDR3 reads CASNSQLALLHEQYF. The CDR3 DNA is TGTGCCAGCAATTCCCAACTAGCGCTCCTTCACGAGCAGTACTTC.

This clonotype was seen a single time. The chain joins TRBV28 to TRBJ1-5; D gene unclear. Trimming shortened V by 2 bases and J by 0 bases, and 11 bases separated the two germline ends. The CDR3 runs 16 residues. Germline values: CDR1 MDHEN, CDR2 SYDVKM. CDR3 in amino acids: CASSLRHRFSNQPQHF. Here the CDR3 DNA reads TGTGCCAGCAGTTTAAGACACAGATTTAGCAATCAGCCCCAGCATTTT.

This clonotype has just a few counts. This rearrangement joins TRBV14 to TRBJ2-6; either TRBD1 or TRBD2 may supply D (5 bases each). The germline CDR1 and CDR2 sequences are SGHDN and FVKESK. V was cut by 2 bases and J by 0 bases, with 14 bases left in between. The CDR3 has 18 amino acids. The CDR3 region has the DNA TGTGCCAGCAGCCAATTCGGGACGGGATCCTCTGGGGCCAACGTCCTGACTTTC. Translated: CASSQFGTGSSGANVLTF. Complete variable domain (other parts from reference TRBV14 and TRBJ2-6): EAGVTQFPSHSVIEKGQTVTLRCDPISGHDNLYWYRRVMGKEIKFLLHFVKESKQDESGMPNNRFLAERTGGTYSTLKVQPAELEDSGVYFCASSQFGTGSSGANVLTFGAGSRLTVL.

The chain employs TRBV6-1 and TRBJ2-6; tentative D call: TRBD1 (5 bases). The CDR3 sequence is 15 residues long. V dropped 6 bases and J dropped 3 bases, with 12 bases sitting between them. CDR1 and CDR2 from the germline V gene are MNHNS and SASEGT. The CDR3 sequence is CASRPDRYGANVLTF. The CDR3 nucleotides read TGTGCCAGCAGGCCCGACAGATATGGGGCCAACGTCCTGACTTTC.

In this sample, this clonotype turned up many times. The genes are TRBV10-3 and TRBJ2-7; 10 bases line up with TRBD2. Trimming removed 6 bases from V and 5 bases from J; junction bases left unmatched: 10. The CDR3 runs 15 residues. From germline, CDR1 is ENHRY and CDR2 SYGVKD. DNA of the CDR3: TGTGCCATCAGCCAACTAGCGGGGTCTGGGAACGAGCAGTACTTC. As protein: CAISQLAGSGNEQYF.

This clonotype was counted at least ten times. The chain employs TRBV12-3 or TRBV12-4 and TRBJ2-1; the D gene is possibly TRBD2 (5 bases). The CDR3 contains 15 residues. V lost 5 bases and J lost 5, with 16 bases in between. The CDR3 loop reads CASSPRGSWNNEQFF. In DNA form, the CDR3 reads TGTGCCAGCAGTCCTCGGGGTAGCTGGAACAATGAGCAGTTCTTC.

The table lists this clonotype with many counts. The chain links TRBV29-1 to TRBJ2-7, with 8 bases matching TRBD1. Trimming took 3 bases from V and 4 from J; bases not matched to a gene: 5. Germline V gene lookup returns CDR1 SQVTM and CDR2 ANQGSEA. This CDR3 region has 13 residues. The CDR3 loop reads CSVESGQGYEQYF. DNA for the CDR3: TGCAGCGTTGAGTCAGGACAGGGATACGAGCAGTACTTC.

This clonotype was observed a handful of times. The chain links TRBV29-1 to TRBJ2-5; TRBD1 is a possible D gene (6 bases). The CDR3 extends over 12 amino acids. Per the germline V gene, CDR1 is SQVTM and CDR2 is ANQGSEA. Deletions cut 8 bases from V and 1 base from J, with 11 bases between. CDR3 DNA: TGCAGCTTCTCAGGGGCCCAAGAGACCCAGTACTTC. It codes for CSFSGAQETQYF.

This clonotype has more than one count but fewer than ten. The CDR3 loop is CASSPSGGFQNIQYF. The CDR3 nucleotides are TGTGCCAGCAGCCCGAGTGGGGGCTTCCAAAACATTCAGTACTTC. J is TRBJ2-4 and V is TRBV11-2, with a tentative D call TRBD1 (6 bases). The CDR3 is 15 amino acids. Germline lookup yields CDR1 SGHAT and CDR2 FQNNGV. V lost 5 bases and J 5 bases, leaving 16 bases between the germline ends.

This clonotype was observed at least ten times. The rearrangement uses TRBV29-1 and TRBJ1-3; no definite D call. The CDR3 length is 12 residues. The V gene lost 6 bases and the J gene lost 4 bases, with 10 bases spanning the gap. CDR1 and CDR2 from the germline V gene are SQVTM and ANQGSEA. Written as DNA, the CDR3 is TGCAGCGTACTAGGAAGGGGAAACACCATATATTTT. Its translation is CSVLGRGNTIYF.

This clonotype was seen many times. The chain has TRBV27 and TRBJ2-6; 12 nucleotides align to TRBD2. The germline V gene has CDR1 MNHEY and CDR2 SMNVEV (reference sequence). This CDR3 comprises 19 residues. V dropped 4 bases and J dropped 5; count of bases not matched to a gene: 12. CDR3 DNA: TGTGCCAGCAGTTCCGATGGACTAGCGGGGCCAGGTCGGGCCAACGTCCTGACTTTC. Translated: CASSSDGLAGPGRANVLTF.

This clonotype has only a few counts. The junction departs from germline at one end; a sequencing error may be responsible. The gene calls are TRBV28 and TRBJ2-2, with D possibly matching TRBD2 (6 bases). CDR1 MDHEN and CDR2 SYDVKM come from the germline V gene. CDR3 length: 16 amino acids. The CDR3 spells CASKPSGWIDTGGLFF. The CDR3 nucleotides read TGTGCCAGCAAACCCTCGGGATGGATCGACACCGGGGGGCTGTTTTTT.

This chain connects TRBV11-3 to TRBJ2-5; maybe TRBD2 (5 bases). CDR3 length equals 14 residues. Germline CDR1 reads SGHNT; CDR2 reads YENEEA. V was shortened by 4 bases and J by 5 bases, with 14 bases between the two germline ends. The DNA of the CDR3 is TGTGCCAGCAGCTCAACTAGGATGCACGAGACCCAGTACTTC. It yields the protein CASSSTRMHETQYF.

The sample holds many counts of this clonotype. J is TRBJ2-7 and V is TRBV12-3 or TRBV12-4; TRBD2 matches at 8 bases. The CDR3 is 14 amino acids. Losses at the gene ends were 4 bases for V and 2 bases for J; bases not matched to a gene: 4. CDR3 in amino acids: CASSSPGGPYEQYF. Written as DNA, the CDR3 is TGTGCCAGCAGTTCCCCGGGAGGGCCCTACGAGCAGTACTTC.

The rearrangement links TRBV29-1 to TRBJ2-7; TRBD1 aligns across 11 bases. Trimming cost V 0 bases and J 4 bases; bases outside gene matches: 5. Per germline, CDR1 SQVTM and CDR2 ANQGSEA. The CDR3 length is 15 residues. CDR3 nucleotide sequence: TGCAGCGTTGAAGAACGGGACAGGGGGGAATACGAGCAGTACTTC. It codes for CSVEERDRGEYEQYF.

Ten or more counts support this clonotype. The CDR3 coding sequence is TGTGCCACCAGCAGAGAGCGGACCAGCAATCAGCCCCAGCATTTT. The encoded protein is CATSRERTSNQPQHF. This rearrangement joins TRBV15 to TRBJ1-5; D is uncertain. The V gene lost 0 bases and the J gene lost 1 base, with 7 bases spanning the gap. The CDR3 contains 15 residues. The germline V gene encodes CDR1 LNHNV and CDR2 YYDKDF (reference sequence).

The table lists this clonotype with many counts. The genes are TRBV19 and TRBJ1-2, with a possible D match to TRBD1 (5 bases). V was cut by 6 bases and J by 3 bases, with 8 bases left in between. The CDR3 is 12 residues long. Germline V CDR1 and CDR2: LNHDA, SQIVND (reference sequence). The CDR3 region has the DNA TGTGCCAGTAGGGGGACCTACTATGGCTACACCTTC. This codes for CASRGTYYGYTF. The full variable domain, completed using reference TRBV19 and TRBJ1-2, is DGGITQSPKYLFRKEGQNVTLSCEQNLNHDAMYWYRQDPGQGLRLIYYSQIVNDFQKGDIAEGYSVSREKKESFPLTVTSAQKNPTAFYLCASRGTYYGYTFGSGTRLTVV.

The table lists this clonotype with many counts. V is TRBV9 and J is TRBJ1-1, with D perhaps matching TRBD1 (5 bases). The CDR3 has 13 residues. V was pared by 4 bases and J by 8 bases, with 15 bases between. CDR1 SGDLS and CDR2 YYNGEE come from the germline V gene. CDR3 amino acids: CASSPWDGNEAFF. The CDR3 nucleotides read TGTGCCAGCAGCCCCTGGGACGGCAACGAAGCTTTCTTT.

This clonotype was detected many times. This chain uses TRBV6-5 with TRBJ1-2, with D unresolved. V was cut by 6 bases and J by 4 bases, with 12 bases left in between. CDR3 length: 13 residues. Germline V gene sequence: CDR1 MNHEY, CDR2 SVGAGI. The CDR3 region has the DNA TGTGCCAGCAGCCCCGTTGAAACCTATGGCTACACCTTC. Translation gives CASSPVETYGYTF.

This clonotype came up many times. The rearrangement links TRBV5-1 to TRBJ2-5; 10 nucleotides match TRBD2. This CDR3 is built from 15 residues. Per germline, CDR1 SGHRS and CDR2 YFSETQ. The J segment lost 7 bases and the V segment lost 3 bases, leaving 9 bases of the junction unmatched. CDR3 protein: CASSSIAGGGGTQYF. CDR3 nucleotide sequence: TGCGCCAGCAGCTCGATAGCGGGAGGTGGAGGGACCCAGTACTTC.

Remarks on this clonotype: It is likely a read error, because the conserved phenylalanine at the end of the CDR3 is missing. The V gene is TRBV7-2, the J gene TRBJ2-7; TRBD2 matches 12 bases. After removal of 0 bases from V and 5 bases from J, the junction contained 5 bases not matched to a gene. Germline V CDR1 and CDR2: SGHTA, FQGNSA. The length of the CDR3 is 16 residues. The DNA of the CDR3 is TGTGCCAGCAGCTTAGCGACGGCTAGCGGGAGGGACGAGCAGTACCTC. Translated, it gives CASSLATASGRDEQYL.

This clonotype was counted at least ten times. The genes are TRBV4-2 and TRBJ1-1; D uncertain. Germline V gene sequence: CDR1 LGHNA, CDR2 YNFKEQ. V lost 0 bases, J lost 2 bases, and 13 bases lay in between. The CDR3 is 16 residues long. The CDR3: CASSQEPWQTNTEAFF. Here the CDR3 DNA reads TGTGCCAGCAGCCAAGAACCTTGGCAGACAAACACTGAAGCTTTCTTT.

V gene TRBV18 combines with J gene TRBJ2-7, with a tentative D call TRBD1 (6 bases). CDR3 length equals 14 residues. Trimming cost V 3 bases and J 3 bases, with 12 bases left between them. The germline CDR1 and CDR2 sequences are KGHSH and LQKENI. CDR3 region: CASSPPGHIYEQYF. The CDR3 DNA reads TGTGCCAGCTCACCTCCGGGACACATCTACGAGCAGTACTTC.

This clonotype was observed a handful of times. V gene TRBV6-5 combines with J gene TRBJ1-1; D call uncertain. Germline CDR1 is MNHEY and CDR2 is SVGAGI. Trimming removed 6 bases at V and 3 bases at J, with 11 bases between. The CDR3 runs 13 residues. The CDR3 spells CASSSSGYTEAFF. For the CDR3, the DNA is TGTGCCAGCAGCTCCTCAGGTTACACTGAAGCTTTCTTT.